This T cell receptor beta chain derives from a study of cytomegalovirus exposure and HLA in healthy donors. Points from the study as a whole: A later analysis showed HLA-associated TCR beta chains outstripping equally common others in clonal expansion.

This clone has just a few counts. Its cognate antigen is unknown. The study ran its PCR with 60 Vbeta and 13 Jbeta primers. The repertoire was sequenced with immunoSEQ multiplex PCR; TCRdb's copy has only in-frame clones and lacks some. Of 150,000 to 200,000 clones listed, roughly 77% are singletons. The CDR3 is 16 residues long. Germline values: CDR1 MNHEY, CDR2 SMNVEV (reference sequence). Trimming pared 4 bases from V and 0 bases from J, leaving 10 bases between. Material: PBMCs. The TCR originated in a man between 18 and 35 years old in good health and CMV-seropositive. The gene calls are TRBV27 and TRBJ2-6; D is uncertain. CDR3 protein: CASSSPLRSGANVLTF. The CDR3 bases are TGTGCCAGCAGTTCCCCCCTGCGCTCTGGGGCCAACGTCCTGACTTTC.